This TCR beta chain was sequenced for a study of Ad26.COV2.S vaccination and SARS-CoV-2 variants. Germline CDR1 MDHEN, CDR2 SYDVKM. V lost 5 bases, J lost 3 bases, and 17 bases lay in between. The CDR3 length is 15 residues. Treatment in this sample: approximately 18 received Ad26.COV2.S at low or high dose, single or two shots; about five received placebo; per-sample allocation not given. Vaccine and placebo recipients were sampled on day 63 after the first injection. Only in-frame clones appear in the TCRdb table, and some are missing; sequencing was by immunoSEQ multiplex PCR. The data hold roughly 450,000 clones, with 75% to 95% observed a single time.

This receptor was taken from a person between 18 and 60 years old who received the Ad26.COV2.S COVID-19 vaccine or a placebo. The specimen comprised peripheral blood, sampled in a trial of Ad26.COV2.S vaccine versus placebo. V usage is TRBV28 and J usage is TRBJ2-7; D gene uncertain. The CDR3 loop is CASSQEMGIFYEQYF. The CDR3 DNA reads TGTGCCAGCAGTCAAGAGATGGGAATTTTCTACGAGCAGTACTTC.